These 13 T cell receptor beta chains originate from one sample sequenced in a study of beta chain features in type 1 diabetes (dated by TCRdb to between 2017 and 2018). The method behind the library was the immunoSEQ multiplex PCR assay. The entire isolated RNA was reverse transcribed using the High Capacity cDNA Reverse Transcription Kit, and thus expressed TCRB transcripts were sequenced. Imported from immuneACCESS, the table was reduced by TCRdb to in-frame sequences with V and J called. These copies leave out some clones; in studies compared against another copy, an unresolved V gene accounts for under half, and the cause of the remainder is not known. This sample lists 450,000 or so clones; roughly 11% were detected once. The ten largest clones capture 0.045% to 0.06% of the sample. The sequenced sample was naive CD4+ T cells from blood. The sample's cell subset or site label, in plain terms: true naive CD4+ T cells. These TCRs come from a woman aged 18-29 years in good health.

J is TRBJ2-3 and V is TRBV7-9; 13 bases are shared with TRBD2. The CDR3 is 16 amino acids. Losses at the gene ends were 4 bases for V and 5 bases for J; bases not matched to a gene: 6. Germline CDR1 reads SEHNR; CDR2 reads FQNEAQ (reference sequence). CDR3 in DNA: TGTGCCAGCAGCTCCCGACTAGCGGGAGGTCTAGATACGCAGTATTTT. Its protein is CASSSRLAGGLDTQYF.

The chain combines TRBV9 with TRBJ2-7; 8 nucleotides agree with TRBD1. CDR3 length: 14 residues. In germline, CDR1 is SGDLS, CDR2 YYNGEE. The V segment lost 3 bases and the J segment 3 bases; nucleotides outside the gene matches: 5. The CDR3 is CASSAGTGFYEQYF. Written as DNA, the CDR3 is TGTGCCAGCAGCGCCGGGACAGGCTTCTACGAGCAGTACTTC.

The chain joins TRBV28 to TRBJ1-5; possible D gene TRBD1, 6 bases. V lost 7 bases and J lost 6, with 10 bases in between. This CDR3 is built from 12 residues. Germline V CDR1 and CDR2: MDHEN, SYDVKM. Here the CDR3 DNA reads TGTGCCAGCACGGGGGCGGGTCAGCCCCAGCATTTT. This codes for CASTGAGQPQHF.

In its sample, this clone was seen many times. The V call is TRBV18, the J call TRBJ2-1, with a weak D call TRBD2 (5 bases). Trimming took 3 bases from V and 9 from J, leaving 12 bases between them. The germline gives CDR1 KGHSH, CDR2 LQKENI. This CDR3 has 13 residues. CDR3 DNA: TGTGCCAGCTCACCGGCTGTGGCGGGTGAGCAGTTCTTC. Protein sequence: CASSPAVAGEQFF.

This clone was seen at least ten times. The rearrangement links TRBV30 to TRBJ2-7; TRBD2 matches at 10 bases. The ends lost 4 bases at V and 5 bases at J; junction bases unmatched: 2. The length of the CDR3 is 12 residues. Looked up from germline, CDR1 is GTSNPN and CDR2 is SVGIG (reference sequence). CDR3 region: CAWTSGSHEQYF. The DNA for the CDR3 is TGTGCCTGGACTAGCGGGAGTCACGAGCAGTACTTC. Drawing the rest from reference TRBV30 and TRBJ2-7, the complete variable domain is SQTIHQWPATLVQPVGSPLSLECTVEGTSNPNLYWYRQAAGRGLQLLFYSVGIGQISSEVPQNLSASRPQDRQFILSSKKLLLSDSGFYLCAWTSGSHEQYFGPGTRLTVT.

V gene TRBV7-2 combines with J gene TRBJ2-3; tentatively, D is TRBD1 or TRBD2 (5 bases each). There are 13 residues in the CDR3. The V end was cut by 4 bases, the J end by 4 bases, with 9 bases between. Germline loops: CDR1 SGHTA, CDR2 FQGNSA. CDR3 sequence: CASSSPGPDTQYF. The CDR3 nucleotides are TGTGCCAGCAGCTCTCCGGGGCCAGATACGCAGTATTTT.

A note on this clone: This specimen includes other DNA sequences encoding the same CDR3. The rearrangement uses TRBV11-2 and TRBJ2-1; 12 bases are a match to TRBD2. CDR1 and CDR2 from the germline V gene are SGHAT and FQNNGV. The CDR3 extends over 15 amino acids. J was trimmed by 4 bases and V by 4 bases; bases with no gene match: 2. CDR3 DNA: TGTGCCAGCAGCTCGGGACTAGCGGGTTACAATGAGCAGTTCTTC. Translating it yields CASSSGLAGYNEQFF.

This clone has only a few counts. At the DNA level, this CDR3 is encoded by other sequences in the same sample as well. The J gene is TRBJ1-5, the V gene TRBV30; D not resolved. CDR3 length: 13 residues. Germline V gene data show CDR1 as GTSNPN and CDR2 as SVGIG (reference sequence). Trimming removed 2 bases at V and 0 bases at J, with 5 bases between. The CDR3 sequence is CAWSRGSNQPQHF. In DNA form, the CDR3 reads TGTGCCTGGAGTCGCGGTAGCAATCAGCCCCAGCATTTT.

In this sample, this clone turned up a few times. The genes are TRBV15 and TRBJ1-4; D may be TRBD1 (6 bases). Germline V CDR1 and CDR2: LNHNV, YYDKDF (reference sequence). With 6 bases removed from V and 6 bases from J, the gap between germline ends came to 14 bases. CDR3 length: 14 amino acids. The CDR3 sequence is CATREWGPDEKLFF. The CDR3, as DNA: TGTGCCACCAGGGAGTGGGGGCCGGATGAAAAACTGTTTTTT.

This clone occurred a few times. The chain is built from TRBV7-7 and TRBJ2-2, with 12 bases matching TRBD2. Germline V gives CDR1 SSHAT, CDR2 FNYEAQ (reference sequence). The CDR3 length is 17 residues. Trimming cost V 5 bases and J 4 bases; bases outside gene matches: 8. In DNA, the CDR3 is TGTGCCAGCAGCCGGACTAGCGGGGCCCGCGGCACCGGGGAGCTGTTTTTT. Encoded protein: CASSRTSGARGTGELFF.

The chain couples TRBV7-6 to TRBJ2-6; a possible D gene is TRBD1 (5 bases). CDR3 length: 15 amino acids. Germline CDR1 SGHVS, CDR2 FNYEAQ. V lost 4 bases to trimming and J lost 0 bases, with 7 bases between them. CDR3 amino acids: CASSSQDSGANVLTF. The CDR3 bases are TGTGCCAGCAGCTCACAGGACTCTGGGGCCAACGTCCTGACTTTC.

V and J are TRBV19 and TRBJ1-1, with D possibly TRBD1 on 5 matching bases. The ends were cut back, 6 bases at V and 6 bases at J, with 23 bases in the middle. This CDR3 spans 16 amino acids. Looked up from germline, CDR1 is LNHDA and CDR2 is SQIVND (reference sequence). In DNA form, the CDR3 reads TGTGCCAGTAGCATCCTAACCGGCGGGGGTATTGCTGAAGCTTTCTTT. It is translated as CASSILTGGGIAEAFF. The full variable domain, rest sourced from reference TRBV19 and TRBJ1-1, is DGGITQSPKYLFRKEGQNVTLSCEQNLNHDAMYWYRQDPGQGLRLIYYSQIVNDFQKGDIAEGYSVSREKKESFPLTVTSAQKNPTAFYLCASSILTGGGIAEAFFGQGTRLTVV.

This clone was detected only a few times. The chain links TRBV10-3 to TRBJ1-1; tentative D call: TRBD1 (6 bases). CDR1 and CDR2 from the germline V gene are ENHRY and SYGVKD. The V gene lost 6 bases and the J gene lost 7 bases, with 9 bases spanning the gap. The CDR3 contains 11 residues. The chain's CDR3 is CAISWGLEAFF. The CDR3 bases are TGTGCCATCAGCTGGGGGCTTGAAGCTTTCTTT.